This T cell receptor (beta chain) was sequenced during a study of Ad26.COV2.S vaccination and SARS-CoV-2 variants. Findings of the study overall: Compared with placebo recipients, vaccine recipients had higher spike-specific TCR breadth. Total responses of T cells may have been underestimated by the analyses of TCR breadth and depth. Substantial post-vaccination breadth of spike-specific CD8+ and CD4+ T cell responses was reported. It was found that vaccine and placebo recipients had similar non-spike TCR breadth.

The CDR3 has 12 residues. Germline CDR1 and CDR2: MNHEY and SVGEGT. V gave up 2 bases and J gave up 9 bases, with 10 bases separating them. This clone was observed a few times. Its specificity is unknown. Clones were read by immunoSEQ multiplex PCR, and TCRdb kept only the in-frame ones, dropping some. Here the sample spans 300,000 to 400,000 clones, about 90% being singletons. The sequences come from peripheral blood, collected after recovery from COVID-19. This chain joins TRBV6-2 or TRBV6-3 and TRBJ1-1; D is ambiguous. The receptor was isolated from a human donor who had recovered from COVID-19. The CDR3 sequence is CASSYPESKAFF. CDR3 in DNA: TGTGCCAGCAGTTACCCTGAATCTAAAGCTTTCTTT.